This T cell receptor (beta chain) was sequenced for a study of OX40 agonist ivuxolimab in advanced cancers. Study as a whole: Dose-escalation patients suffered from hepatocellular carcinoma, melanoma, renal cell or head and neck cancer. Among those treated, three patients had partial responses, one with hepatocellular carcinoma and two with cutaneous melanoma. Findings of the study overall: No determination was made of the antigen specificity of the expanded peripheral T cells.

As to this clone: Antigen: not known.

Trimming removed 0 bases from V and 4 bases from J, with 13 bases in between. The CDR3 extends over 15 amino acids. The V gene's germline CDR1 is SGHRS and CDR2 YFSETQ. Blood sampling took place at baseline, cycle 4 day 1, and cycle 7 day 1. Sequencing used immunoSEQ multiplex PCR; TCRdb keeps in-frame clones, though not all of them. This table holds tens of thousands of clones, about 81% found once. This sample comprised CD4+ or CD8+ T cells sorted from blood, obtained in a trial of the OX40 agonist ivuxolimab. The chain employs TRBV5-1 and TRBJ2-5; D is uncertain. This TCR was sampled from an adult with an advanced solid tumor such as melanoma, head and neck, liver or kidney cancer. The CDR3 reads CASSLGTPRSETQYF. CDR3 bases: TGCGCCAGCAGCTTGGGAACGCCGAGGTCAGAGACCCAGTACTTC.